What follows describes a single TCR beta chain. This beta chain is a stray read from a library made for alpha chains; its abundance is not meaningful. TCRdb independently ran MiXCR on the RT-PCR reads; one entry per CDR3 protein. Of thousands of distinct CDR3 sequences listed, roughly nine tenths were seen once; the top ten hold roughly 8%. V was trimmed by 6 bases and J by 0 bases, leaving 11 bases between them. The CDR3 runs 14 residues. Germline CDR1 and CDR2: SGHTA and FQGNSA. The source is a female donor in good health, serving as a healthy control. The sequenced sample was memory CD4+ T cells from blood. The chain carries TRBV7-2 and TRBJ1-1, with D tentatively TRBD1 (6 bases). The CDR3 coding sequence is TGTGCCAGCAGACAGACAGGAATGAACACTGAAGCTTTCTTT. Translated: CASRQTGMNTEAFF.